Shown below are 29 T cell receptor beta chains from a single sample sequenced in a study of blood T cell repertoires in COVID-19. Assay used: immunoSEQ multiplex PCR; TCRdb lists only in-frame clones, some missing. This table holds under 100,000 clones, around 92% found once. Input material: peripheral blood. The receptors here all came from a woman aged 60-70 years with active COVID-19.

The rearrangement links TRBV28 to TRBJ2-7; 12 bases fit TRBD2. V trimming: 1 base; J trimming: 5 bases; junction bases outside the gene matches: 3. Germline V gene lookup returns CDR1 MDHEN and CDR2 SYDVKM. CDR3 length: 15 residues. The CDR3 is CASSLSGLAGDEQYF. DNA of the CDR3: TGTGCCAGCAGTTTATCGGGACTAGCGGGTGACGAGCAGTACTTC.

The chain employs TRBV9 and TRBJ2-5, with a weak D call TRBD2 (6 bases). Trimming removed 0 bases at V and 1 base at J, with 10 bases between. Germline V lookup: CDR1 SGDLS, CDR2 YYNGEE. The CDR3 totals 15 residues. CDR3: CASSVGGVAQETQYF. The CDR3 region has the DNA TGTGCCAGCAGCGTAGGGGGGGTTGCCCAAGAGACCCAGTACTTC.

The J gene is TRBJ1-2, the V gene TRBV30; 7 bases are shared with TRBD1. The V gene's germline CDR1 is GTSNPN and CDR2 SVGIG (reference sequence). V shed 5 bases, J shed 10 bases, and the junction held 28 bases outside the gene matches. The CDR3 runs to 18 residues. The CDR3 region is CAWSLLGTWTGPLFDYTF. The CDR3 DNA sequence: TGTGCCTGGTCACTGCTAGGGACCTGGACAGGACCTCTGTTTGACTACACCTTC.

The CDR3 DNA is TGCGCCAGCAGCCCCGCAAAAAAGACAGGGTTGAACACTGAAGCTTTCTTT. As protein: CASSPAKKTGLNTEAFF. The rearrangement joins TRBV5-1 to TRBJ1-1, with TRBD1 identical over 7 bases. In germline, CDR1 is SGHRS, CDR2 YFSETQ. Losses at the gene ends were 4 bases for V and 0 bases for J; bases not matched to a gene: 12. The CDR3 loop spans 17 amino acids. Full variable domain (remainder filled in from reference TRBV5-1 and TRBJ1-1): KAGVTQTPRYLIKTRGQQVTLSCSPISGHRSVSWYQQTPGQGLQFLFEYFSETQRNKGNFPGRFSGRQFSNSRSEMNVSTLELGDSALYLCASSPAKKTGLNTEAFFGQGTRLTVV.

This clone has just a few counts. CDR3 region: CAISEFGQPYEQYF. The CDR3 DNA sequence: TGTGCCATCAGTGAGTTTGGACAGCCCTACGAGCAGTACTTC. The V call is TRBV10-3, the J call TRBJ2-7, with TRBD1 as a possible D gene (6 bases). V lost 1 base, J lost 2 bases, and 9 bases lay in between. The CDR3 runs 14 residues. Germline CDR1 reads ENHRY; CDR2 reads SYGVKD.

This rearrangement joins TRBV19 to TRBJ1-6, with D tentatively TRBD1 (5 bases). The CDR3 is 15 residues long. CDR1 LNHDA and CDR2 SQIVND come from the germline V gene (reference sequence). The V and J ends lost 5 bases and 7 bases respectively, with 15 bases between them. This chain's CDR3 is CASSQNRGGNSPLHF. As DNA, the CDR3 is TGTGCCAGTAGTCAAAATCGGGGGGGGAATTCACCCCTCCACTTT.

The CDR3 DNA reads as TGCGCCAGCAGCTTACTAGCGGCGGGCAACTACGAGCAGTACTTC. This sequence encodes CASSLLAAGNYEQYF. The V call is TRBV5-1, the J call TRBJ2-7; 8 bases match TRBD2. CDR3 length: 15 residues. With 2 bases clipped from V and 3 bases from J, the junction kept 7 bases outside the gene matches. Germline V gene data show CDR1 as SGHRS and CDR2 as YFSETQ.

CDR3: CASTSPPGTLLTGELFF. The CDR3 DNA reads TGTGCCAGTACCTCCCCCCCGGGGACATTGCTCACCGGGGAGCTGTTTTTT. The chain recombines TRBV19 with TRBJ2-2, with D possibly TRBD1 on 6 matching bases. Germline V lookup: CDR1 LNHDA, CDR2 SQIVND (reference sequence). V lost 7 bases and J 4 bases, leaving 22 bases between the germline ends. The CDR3 has 17 residues.

The gene calls are TRBV23-1 and TRBJ1-1; D remains unclear. TRBV23-1 counts as an open reading frame of uncertain function. The CDR3 has 13 amino acids. The germline V and J ends were trimmed by 9 bases and 8 bases, with 19 bases remaining between them. CDR3 sequence reads: CARPFPGIKEAFF. The CDR3 coding sequence is TGCGCCAGACCTTTTCCCGGGATTAAGGAAGCTTTCTTT.

The V gene is TRBV4-1, the J gene TRBJ2-1; TRBD2 agrees at 10 bases. Germline V gives CDR1 MGHRA, CDR2 YSYEKL. The CDR3 consists of 22 residues. Trimming cost V 0 bases and J 0 bases; bases outside gene matches: 17. The CDR3 loop reads CASSQDPFPASGRGGSYNEQFF. The CDR3 DNA is TGCGCCAGCAGCCAAGATCCGTTCCCGGCTAGCGGGAGAGGTGGCTCCTACAATGAGCAGTTCTTC.

The count of this clone is one. The chain recombines TRBV14 with TRBJ2-2, with D perhaps TRBD1 (6 bases). This CDR3 is built from 13 residues. Germline-derived CDR1 and CDR2 are SGHDN and FVKESK. Trimming took off 5 bases at V and 6 bases at J, with 10 bases between the two ends. CDR3 DNA: TGTGCCAGCAGCGTCAACAGGGCCGGGGAGCTGTTTTTT. Protein sequence: CASSVNRAGELFF.

This clone was counted once. The genes are TRBV12-3 or TRBV12-4 and TRBJ1-1, with D unclear. This CDR3 has 11 amino acids. The V gene lost 4 bases and the J gene lost 5 bases, with 5 bases spanning the gap. In DNA form, the CDR3 reads TGTGCCAGCAGTTATACTACTGAAGCTTTCTTT. Translating gives CASSYTTEAFF.

CDR3 in DNA: TGTGCCAGCAGTCTCCTTGGGACTAGCGGGGGGGCCGGGACAGATACGCAGTATTTT. The encoded protein is CASSLLGTSGGAGTDTQYF. The V and J genes are TRBV28 and TRBJ2-3, with 16 bases aligning to TRBD2. CDR3 length: 19 amino acids. Germline values: CDR1 MDHEN, CDR2 SYDVKM. J was trimmed by 3 bases and V by 5 bases; bases with no gene match: 11.

V is TRBV24-1 and J is TRBJ2-7; 10 positions match TRBD1. J was trimmed by 1 base and V by 5 bases; bases with no gene match: 7. The germline V gene encodes CDR1 KGHDR and CDR2 SFDVKD. The CDR3 has 16 residues. For the CDR3, the DNA is TGTGCCACCAGTGCGGAGACAGGGGGCGGGTCCTACGAGCAGTACTTC. It specifies CATSAETGGGSYEQYF.

The rearrangement uses TRBV6-4 and TRBJ2-1; D gene unclear. CDR1 is MRHNA and CDR2 is SNTAGT in the germline V gene. Between the trimmed V and J ends, which lost 0 bases and 9 bases, there was a span of 12 bases. The CDR3 contains 14 residues. This CDR3 is CASSDSYRSGEQFF. The CDR3 DNA follows: TGTGCCAGCAGTGACTCATATAGGTCGGGTGAGCAGTTCTTC.

This chain joins TRBV9 and TRBJ1-2; 8 nucleotides align to TRBD1. There are 16 residues in the CDR3. Germline V gives CDR1 SGDLS, CDR2 YYNGEE. J gave up 3 bases and V 0 bases, and 7 bases lay outside the gene matches. In DNA form, the CDR3 reads TGTGCCAGCAGCGTAGGGGTACAGGGGGTCGACTATGGCTACACCTTC. This codes for CASSVGVQGVDYGYTF.

This clone came up once. The chain joins TRBV19 to TRBJ2-1; possibly TRBD2 for D (6 bases). The CDR3 length is 17 residues. V dropped 3 bases and J dropped 0 bases, with 15 bases sitting between them. CDR1 is LNHDA and CDR2 is SQIVND in the germline V gene (reference sequence). The CDR3 region is CASSMDRGDLSYNEQFF. In nucleotides, the CDR3 is TGTGCCAGTAGTATGGATCGCGGGGACCTCTCCTACAATGAGCAGTTCTTC.

The rearrangement links TRBV6-1 to TRBJ2-6; no definite D call. The germline gives CDR1 MNHNS, CDR2 SASEGT. V was shortened by 3 bases and J by 1 base, with 10 bases between the two germline ends. CDR3 length equals 16 residues. In nucleotides, the CDR3 is TGTGCCAGCAGTGAGTACAGCCGATCTGGGGCCAACGTCCTGACTTTC. It translates to CASSEYSRSGANVLTF.

The chain combines TRBV7-2 with TRBJ2-5, with 8 bases fitting TRBD1. CDR3 length: 15 residues. CDR1 is SGHTA and CDR2 is FQGNSA in the germline V gene. Trimming cost V 7 bases and J 5 bases; bases outside gene matches: 12. This CDR3 reads CASNIQGARLETQYF. CDR3 coding DNA: TGTGCCAGCAACATCCAGGGGGCGCGGCTGGAGACCCAGTACTTC.

The chain is built from TRBV19 and TRBJ2-2; 7 positions agree with TRBD1. V shed 3 bases, J shed 6 bases, and the junction held 7 bases outside the gene matches. The CDR3 sequence is 15 residues long. Germline assignment: CDR1 LNHDA and CDR2 SQIVND (reference sequence). The CDR3 sequence is CASSMGQSDAGELFF. The CDR3 DNA follows: TGTGCCAGTAGTATGGGACAGTCAGACGCCGGGGAGCTGTTTTTT.

The CDR3 sequence: CARGNVYF. CDR3 DNA sequence: TGTGCCCGGGGGAACGTGTACTTC. The chain has TRBV21-1 and TRBJ2-7; the table's TRBD2 call for D was not verified on the DNA. TRBV21-1 is a pseudogene segment. The CDR3 extends over 8 amino acids.

The rearrangement joins TRBV9 to TRBJ2-2; D remains ambiguous. Germline values: CDR1 SGDLS, CDR2 YYNGEE. CDR3 size: 15 residues. Trimming removed 4 bases at V and 1 base at J, with 11 bases between. The CDR3: CASSPQTVNTGELFF. CDR3 nucleotide sequence: TGTGCCAGCAGCCCCCAGACTGTGAACACCGGGGAGCTGTTTTTT.

The CDR3 region has the DNA TGTGCCAGCAGGAAGGAGGCAGCCACCTACGAGCAGTACTTC. It is translated as CASRKEAATYEQYF. This rearrangement joins TRBV2 to TRBJ2-7; D possibly corresponds to TRBD2 (5 bases). V was clipped by 6 bases and J by 2 bases, with 14 bases between them. This CDR3 has 14 amino acids. In germline, CDR1 is SNHLY, CDR2 FYNNEI.

The chain links TRBV2 to TRBJ2-1, with 9 nucleotides matching TRBD1. The V gene end was trimmed by 5 bases and the J gene end by 5 bases; junction bases not matched to a gene: 7. CDR1 and CDR2 from the germline V gene are SNHLY and FYNNEI. This CDR3 is built from 15 residues. The CDR3 loop reads CASSFLRQGDNEQFF. DNA of the CDR3: TGTGCCAGCAGTTTCCTCAGACAGGGGGACAATGAGCAGTTCTTC.

The chain uses TRBV13 and TRBJ1-2, with D possibly matching TRBD1 (5 bases). Germline loops: CDR1 PRHDT, CDR2 FYEKMQ (reference sequence). V lost 4 bases and J 2 bases, leaving 8 bases between the germline ends. The CDR3 sequence is 13 residues long. The chain's CDR3 is CASSSRTNYGYTF. The DNA of the CDR3 is TGTGCCAGCAGCTCCCGGACAAACTATGGCTACACCTTC.

This chain joins TRBV18 and TRBJ2-5; D gene unclear. The V end was cut by 6 bases, the J end by 3 bases, with 2 bases between. CDR3 length equals 10 residues. Germline V gene data show CDR1 as KGHSH and CDR2 as LQKENI. Here the CDR3 reads CASSKETQYF. DNA of the CDR3: TGTGCCAGCTCCAAAGAGACCCAGTACTTC.

This clone was seen just once. The J gene is TRBJ1-2, the V gene TRBV28; 9 nucleotides line up with TRBD1. V was clipped by 4 bases and J by 7 bases; unmatched bases: 4. The CDR3 is 13 amino acids. Germline lookup yields CDR1 MDHEN and CDR2 SYDVKM. The CDR3 loop reads CASSSGQGTGYTF. The CDR3 DNA follows: TGTGCCAGCAGTTCGGGACAGGGCACTGGCTACACCTTC.

The J gene is TRBJ2-3, the V gene TRBV7-9; weak D call: TRBD1 (6 bases). V gave up 1 base and J gave up 9 bases, with 8 bases separating them. The CDR3 is 12 amino acids. Per germline, CDR1 SEHNR and CDR2 FQNEAQ (reference sequence). For the CDR3, the DNA is TGTGCCAGCAGCTTAGTCCAGGGGACGCAGTATTTT. Protein sequence: CASSLVQGTQYF.

The V gene is TRBV7-6, the J gene TRBJ2-2; D is unresolved. Trimming stripped 4 bases from V and 4 bases from J, with 4 bases between. Germline CDR1 and CDR2: SGHVS and FNYEAQ. The CDR3 length is 12 residues. The CDR3 is CASSWPTGELFF. As DNA, the CDR3 is TGTGCCAGCAGCTGGCCCACCGGGGAGCTGTTTTTT.